A selection of T cell receptor beta chains follows, all from one sample in a study of T cell repertoires in cytomegalovirus infection. TCRdb called the reads again in MiXCR, with one record for every CDR3 protein. Of about 180,000 distinct CDR3 sequences in the sample, 20% to 25% were seen once. The antigens these receptors bind are not known. Sequenced here: CD8+ T cells from cultured PBMCs, sampled from culture after CMV antigen stimulation. These receptor sequences come from a human donor in good health (CMV status not recorded). Some clones in this sample may be carry-over from other donors' samples. CDR3s leave out the opening cysteine and the closing phenylalanine or tryptophan. The order of the fields is V gene, clone size, CDR3 protein. Where a row states a size, it is once, few, many or the class of an expanded clone; other rows omit it.

>TRBV7-2|.
ASKGRLAGTDTQY
>TRBV20-1|.
SARVLMNTEAF
>TRBV7-2|.
ASSLFLQGNTEAF
>TRBV7-6|.
ASSWTGTEAF
>TRBV7-9|few
ASSRGTRNTEAF
>TRBV3-1|.
ASSHPGTAGATNEKLF
>TRBV27|few
ASSPWGRDPYGYT
>TRBV20-1|.
SAMDSYGYT
>TRBV6-5|.
ASRAPGELTEAF
>TRBV12-3/TRBV12-4|few
ASSSGQGTAEQY
>TRBV7-6|.
ASSLAGRQGGDIQY
>TRBV7-2|.
AIRPPTDTQY
>TRBV4-3|few
ASSQEPSGDINTEAF
>TRBV14|.
ASSQRRGYNEKLF
>TRBV6-2/TRBV6-3|.
ASSYSTSGGYNEQF
>TRBV6-2/TRBV6-3|few
ASRPLVGRRGGETQY
>TRBV2|once
ASSEGDRGVLMNTEAF
>TRBV7-4|.
ASSMGGMGQPQH
>TRBV7-2|.
ASSPRSYGYT
>TRBV7-8|.
ASSLAGLRGGDEQY
>TRBV7-2|.
ASSPPENLPKLF
>TRBV12-3/TRBV12-4|.
ASLLGGGATDTQY
>TRBV12-3/TRBV12-4|.
ASSWDRQTQY
>TRBV6-2/TRBV6-3|few
ASSLGRGGNQPQH
>TRBV7-9|few
ASSWGGISYEQY
>TRBV20-1|.
SASGPRDRYNSPLH
>TRBV7-9|few
ASSFPGQVPYEQY
>TRBV2|few
ASSAGQSGDTSTDTQY
>TRBV6-2/TRBV6-3|.
ASSPRLAGGTGELF
>TRBV7-9|few
ASSLVGRPTNYGYT
>TRBV12-3/TRBV12-4|few
ASSYGPLYGYT
>TRBV27|few
ASSMERSEKLF
>TRBV6-1|few
ASSEFARGRGEKLF
>TRBV7-8|.
ASSLPPLGEGKYGPLH
>TRBV12-3/TRBV12-4|few
ASSFFRSGNTIY
>TRBV7-3|.
ASSLAGDRELF
>TRBV6-2/TRBV6-3|.
ASFGGLAGGNEQF
>TRBV10-3|.
AISETDRDSPLH
>TRBV2|few
ASIYGRRDYGYT
>TRBV6-5|.
ASSYSMPGTTLDTQY
>TRBV6-2/TRBV6-3|few
ASSYPGETQY
>TRBV7-6|few
ASSFGTLDNEQF
>TRBV4-1|.
ASSLTQGAREQY
>TRBV20-1|few
SARDLGEVLEAF
>TRBV7-2|few
ASSSEGGFYNEQF
>TRBV7-9|once
ASRSTERGAYEQY
>TRBV7-6|once
ASSAGTGKGSVMNTEAF